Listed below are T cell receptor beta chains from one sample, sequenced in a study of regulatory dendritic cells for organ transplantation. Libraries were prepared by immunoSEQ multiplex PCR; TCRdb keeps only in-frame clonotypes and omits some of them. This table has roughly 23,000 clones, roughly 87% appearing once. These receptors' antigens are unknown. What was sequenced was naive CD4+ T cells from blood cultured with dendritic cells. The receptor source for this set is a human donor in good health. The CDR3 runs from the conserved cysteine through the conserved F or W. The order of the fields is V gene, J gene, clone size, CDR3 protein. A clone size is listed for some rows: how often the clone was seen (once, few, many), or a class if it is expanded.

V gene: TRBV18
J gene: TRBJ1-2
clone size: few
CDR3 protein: CASSPARTKVGYTF

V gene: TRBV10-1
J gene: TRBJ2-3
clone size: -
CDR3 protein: CASSDQGSTDTQYF

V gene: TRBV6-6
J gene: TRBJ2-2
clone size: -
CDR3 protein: CASTWNGDTGELFF

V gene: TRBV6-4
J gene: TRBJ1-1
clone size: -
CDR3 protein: CASSQSVNTEAFF

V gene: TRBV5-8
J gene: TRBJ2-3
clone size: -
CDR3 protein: CASSFQIPGQADTQYF

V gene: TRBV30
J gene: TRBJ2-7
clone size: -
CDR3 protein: CAWKIAGASYEQYF

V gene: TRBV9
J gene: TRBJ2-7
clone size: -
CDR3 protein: CASSVDLAAQDEQYF

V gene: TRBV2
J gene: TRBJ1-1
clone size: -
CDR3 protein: CASKDQGETEAFF

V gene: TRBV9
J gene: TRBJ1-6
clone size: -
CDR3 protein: CASSGPNSPLHF

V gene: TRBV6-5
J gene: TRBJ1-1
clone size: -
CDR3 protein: CASSYSYRDTEAFF

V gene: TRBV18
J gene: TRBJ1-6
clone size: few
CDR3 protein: CASSRSQGEPLHF

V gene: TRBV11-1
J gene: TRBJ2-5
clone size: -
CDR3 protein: CASSSRQGRGNRETQYF

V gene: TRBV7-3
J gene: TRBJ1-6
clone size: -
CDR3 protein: CASSPLGRGQGSSPLHF

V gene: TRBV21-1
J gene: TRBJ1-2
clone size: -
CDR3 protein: CASSKVKDRAYGYTF

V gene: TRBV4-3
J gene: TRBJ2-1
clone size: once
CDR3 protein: CASSQVAPSSYNEQFF

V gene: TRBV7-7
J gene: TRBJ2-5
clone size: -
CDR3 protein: CASSPQTTRTQETQYF

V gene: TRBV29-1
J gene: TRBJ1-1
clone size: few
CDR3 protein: CSVGQTPNTEAFF

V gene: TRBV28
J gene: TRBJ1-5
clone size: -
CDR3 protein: CASSPGWGVDQPQHF

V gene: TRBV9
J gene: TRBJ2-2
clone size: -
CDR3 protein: CASSTSRGAPSTGELFF

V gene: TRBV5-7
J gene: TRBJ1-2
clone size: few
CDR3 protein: CASTPRGSNYGYTF

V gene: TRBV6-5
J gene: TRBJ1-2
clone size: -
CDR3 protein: CASSYGRYGYTF

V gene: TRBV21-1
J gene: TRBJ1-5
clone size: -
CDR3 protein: CASSDLQRDINQPQHF

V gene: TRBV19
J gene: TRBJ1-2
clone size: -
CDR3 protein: CASSIKTGTYDGYTF

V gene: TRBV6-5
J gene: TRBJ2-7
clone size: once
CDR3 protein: CATGGLAREQYF

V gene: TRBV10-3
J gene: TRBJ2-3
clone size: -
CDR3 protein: CATGLAGGTDTQYF

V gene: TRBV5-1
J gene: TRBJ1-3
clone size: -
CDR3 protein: CASSPERGAGNTIYF

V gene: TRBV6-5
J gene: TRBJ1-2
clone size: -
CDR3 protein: CASSYSATSYGYTF

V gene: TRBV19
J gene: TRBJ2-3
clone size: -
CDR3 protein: CASSSVEGDDTQYF

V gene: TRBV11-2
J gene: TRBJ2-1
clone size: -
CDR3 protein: CASSSSGALYNEQFF

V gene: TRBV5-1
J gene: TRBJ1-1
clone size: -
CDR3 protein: CASSLGVGGSTEAFF

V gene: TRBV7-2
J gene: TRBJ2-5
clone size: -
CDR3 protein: CASSLVQGQETQYF

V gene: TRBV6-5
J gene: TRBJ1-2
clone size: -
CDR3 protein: CASSYGRAPHYGYTF

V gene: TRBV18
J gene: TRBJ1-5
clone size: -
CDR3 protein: CASSASGNQPQHF

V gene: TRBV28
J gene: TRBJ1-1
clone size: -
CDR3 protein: CASEPIRGHRAFF

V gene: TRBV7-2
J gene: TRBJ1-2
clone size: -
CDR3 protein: CASSSSGTGNYGYTF

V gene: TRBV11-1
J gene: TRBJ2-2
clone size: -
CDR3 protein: CASSSTFTGELFF

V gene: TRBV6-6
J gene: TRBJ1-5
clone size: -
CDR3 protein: CASSYRDNQPQHF

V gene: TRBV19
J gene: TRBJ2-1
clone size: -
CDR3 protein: CASSPRGLAGMNEQFF

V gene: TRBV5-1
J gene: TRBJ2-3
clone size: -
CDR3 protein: CASSLEGRNTDTQYF

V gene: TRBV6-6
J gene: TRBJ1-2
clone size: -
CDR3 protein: CASSYSAGNYGYTF

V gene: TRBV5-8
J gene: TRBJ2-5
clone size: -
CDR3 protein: CASRLGGAQYF